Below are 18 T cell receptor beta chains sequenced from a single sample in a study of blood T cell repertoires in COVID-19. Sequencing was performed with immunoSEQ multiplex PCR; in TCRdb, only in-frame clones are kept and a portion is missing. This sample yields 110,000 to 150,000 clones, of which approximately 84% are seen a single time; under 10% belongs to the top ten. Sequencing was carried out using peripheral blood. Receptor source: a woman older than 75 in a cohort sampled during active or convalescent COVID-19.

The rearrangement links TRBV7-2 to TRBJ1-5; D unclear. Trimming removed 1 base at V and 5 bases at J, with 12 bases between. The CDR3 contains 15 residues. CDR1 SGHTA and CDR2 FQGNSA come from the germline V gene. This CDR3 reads CASSLEGGPYQPQHF. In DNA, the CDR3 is TGTGCCAGCAGCTTAGAAGGAGGGCCCTATCAGCCCCAGCATTTT.

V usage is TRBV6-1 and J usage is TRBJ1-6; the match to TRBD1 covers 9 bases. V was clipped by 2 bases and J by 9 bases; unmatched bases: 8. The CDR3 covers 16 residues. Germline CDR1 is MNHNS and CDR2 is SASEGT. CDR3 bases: TGTGCCAGCAGTGAAAGACAGGGGGTTATCACTTCACCCCTCCACTTT. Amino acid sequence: CASSERQGVITSPLHF.

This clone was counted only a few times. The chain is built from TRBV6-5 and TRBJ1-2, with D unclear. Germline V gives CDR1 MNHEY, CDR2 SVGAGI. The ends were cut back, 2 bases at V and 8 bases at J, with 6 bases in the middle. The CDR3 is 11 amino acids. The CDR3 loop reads CASSYGGGYTF. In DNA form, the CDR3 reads TGTGCCAGCAGTTACGGAGGGGGCTACACCTTC.

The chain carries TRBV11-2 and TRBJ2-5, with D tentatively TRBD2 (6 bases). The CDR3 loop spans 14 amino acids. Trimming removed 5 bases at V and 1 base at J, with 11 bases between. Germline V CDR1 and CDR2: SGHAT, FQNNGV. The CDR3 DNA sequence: TGTGCCAGCAGCATCGGAGGGTCCCAAGAGACCCAGTACTTC. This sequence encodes CASSIGGSQETQYF. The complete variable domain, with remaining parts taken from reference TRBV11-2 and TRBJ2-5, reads EAGVAQSPRYKIIEKRQSVAFWCNPISGHATLYWYQQILGQGPKLLIQFQNNGVVDDSQLPKDRFSAERLKGVDSTLKIQPAKLEDSAVYLCASSIGGSQETQYFGPGTRLLVL.

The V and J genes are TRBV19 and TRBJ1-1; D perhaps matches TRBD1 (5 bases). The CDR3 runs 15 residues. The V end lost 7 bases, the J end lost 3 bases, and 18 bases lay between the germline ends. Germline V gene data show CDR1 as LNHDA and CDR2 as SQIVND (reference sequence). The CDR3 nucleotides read TGTGCCAGTACCGCTGCCAGGTGGGGGGACACTGAAGCTTTCTTT. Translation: CASTAARWGDTEAFF. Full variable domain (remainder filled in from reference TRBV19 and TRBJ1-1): DGGITQSPKYLFRKEGQNVTLSCEQNLNHDAMYWYRQDPGQGLRLIYYSQIVNDFQKGDIAEGYSVSREKKESFPLTVTSAQKNPTAFYLCASTAARWGDTEAFFGQGTRLTVV.

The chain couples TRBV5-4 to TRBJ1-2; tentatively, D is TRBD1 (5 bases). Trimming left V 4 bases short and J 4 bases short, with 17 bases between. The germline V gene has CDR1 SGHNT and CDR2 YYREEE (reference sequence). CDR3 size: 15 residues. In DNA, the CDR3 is TGTGCCAGCAGCCATGGGGGGGGAGGACGCTATGGCTACACCTTC. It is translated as CASSHGGGGRYGYTF.

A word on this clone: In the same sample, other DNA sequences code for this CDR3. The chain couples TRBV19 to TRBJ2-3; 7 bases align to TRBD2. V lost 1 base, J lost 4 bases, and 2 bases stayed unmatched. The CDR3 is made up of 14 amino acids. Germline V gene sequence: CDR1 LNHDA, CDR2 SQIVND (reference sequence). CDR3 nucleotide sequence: TGTGCCAGTAGTATAGGGCTAGCGGCAGATACGCAGTATTTT. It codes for CASSIGLAADTQYF.

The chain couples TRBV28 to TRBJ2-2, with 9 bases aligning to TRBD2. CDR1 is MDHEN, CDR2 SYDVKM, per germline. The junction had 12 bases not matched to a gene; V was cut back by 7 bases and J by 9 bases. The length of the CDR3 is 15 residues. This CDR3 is CASTPSAGGLRELFF. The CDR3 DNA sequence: TGTGCCAGCACCCCCTCGGCGGGGGGGCTGCGGGAGCTGTTTTTT.

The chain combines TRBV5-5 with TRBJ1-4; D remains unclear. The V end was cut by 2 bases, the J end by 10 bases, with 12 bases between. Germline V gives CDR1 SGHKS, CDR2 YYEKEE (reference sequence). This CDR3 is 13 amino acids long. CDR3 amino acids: CASSFEEGRKLFF. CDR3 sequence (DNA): TGTGCCAGCAGCTTTGAGGAGGGTAGAAAACTGTTTTTT.

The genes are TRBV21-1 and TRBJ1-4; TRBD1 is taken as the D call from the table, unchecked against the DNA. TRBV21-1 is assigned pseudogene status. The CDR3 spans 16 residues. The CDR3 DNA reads TGTGCCAGCAGCATATTTTACGGGCAGGGGCCTTTCAAGCTGTTTTTT. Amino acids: CASSIFYGQGPFKLFF.

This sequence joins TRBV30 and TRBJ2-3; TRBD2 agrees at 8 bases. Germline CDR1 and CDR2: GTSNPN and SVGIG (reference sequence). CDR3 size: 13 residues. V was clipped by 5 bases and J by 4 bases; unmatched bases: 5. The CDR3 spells CAWSGGGPDTQYF. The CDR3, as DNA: TGTGCCTGGTCCGGCGGGGGGCCAGATACGCAGTATTTT.

The CDR3 loop is CASSLGLANTDTQYF. The CDR3 coding sequence is TGTGCCAGTAGTTTGGGACTAGCGAACACAGATACGCAGTATTTT. The V call is TRBV19, the J call TRBJ2-3; 10 bases are a match to TRBD2. CDR1 and CDR2 from the germline V gene are LNHDA and SQIVND (reference sequence). CDR3 size: 15 residues. V lost 5 bases to trimming and J lost 2 bases; unmatched junction nucleotides: 4.

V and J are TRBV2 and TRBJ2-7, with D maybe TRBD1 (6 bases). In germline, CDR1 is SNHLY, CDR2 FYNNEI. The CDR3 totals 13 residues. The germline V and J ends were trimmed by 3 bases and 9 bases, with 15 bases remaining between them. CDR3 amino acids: CASSETGQGRQYV. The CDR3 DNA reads TGTGCCAGCAGTGAGACAGGCCAGGGGAGGCAGTACGTC.

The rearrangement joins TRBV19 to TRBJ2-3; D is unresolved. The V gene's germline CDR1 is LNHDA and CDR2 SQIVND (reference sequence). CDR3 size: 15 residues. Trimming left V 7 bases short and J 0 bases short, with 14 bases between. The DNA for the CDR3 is TGTGCCAGTAAATCGACGGGTCCAAGCACAGATACGCAGTATTTT. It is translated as CASKSTGPSTDTQYF.

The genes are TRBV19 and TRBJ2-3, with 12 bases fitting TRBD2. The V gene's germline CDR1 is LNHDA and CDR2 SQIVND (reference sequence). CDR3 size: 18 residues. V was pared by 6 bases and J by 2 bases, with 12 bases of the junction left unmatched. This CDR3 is CASSLLAGGTSHTDTQYF. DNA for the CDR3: TGTGCCAGTAGCTTACTAGCGGGGGGCACCTCCCACACAGATACGCAGTATTTT.

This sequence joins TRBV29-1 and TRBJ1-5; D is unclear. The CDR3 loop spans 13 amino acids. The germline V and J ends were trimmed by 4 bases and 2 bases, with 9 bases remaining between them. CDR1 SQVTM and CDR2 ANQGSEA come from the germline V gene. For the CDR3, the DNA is TGCAGCGTTGTGGTGCAGGGCAATCAGCCCCAGCATTTT. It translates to CSVVVQGNQPQHF.

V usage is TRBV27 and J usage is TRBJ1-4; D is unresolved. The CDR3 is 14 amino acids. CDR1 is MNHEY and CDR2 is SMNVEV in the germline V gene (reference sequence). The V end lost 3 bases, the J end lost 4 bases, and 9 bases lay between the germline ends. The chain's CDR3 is CASSFGGLNEKLFF. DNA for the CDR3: TGTGCCAGCAGTTTTGGAGGGCTTAATGAAAAACTGTTTTTT. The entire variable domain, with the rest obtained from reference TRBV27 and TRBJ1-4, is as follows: EAQVTQNPRYLITVTGKKLTVTCSQNMNHEYMSWYRQDPGLGLRQIYYSMNVEVTDKGDVPEGYKVSRKEKRNFPLILESPSPNQTSLYFCASSFGGLNEKLFFGSGTQLSVL.

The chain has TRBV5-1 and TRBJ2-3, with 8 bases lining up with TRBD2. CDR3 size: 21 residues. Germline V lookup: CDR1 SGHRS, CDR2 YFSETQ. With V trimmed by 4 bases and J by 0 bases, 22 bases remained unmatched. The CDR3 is CASSRNFPGGSERLSTDTQYF. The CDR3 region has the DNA TGCGCCAGCAGCAGAAACTTTCCGGGGGGGTCCGAAAGACTTAGCACAGATACGCAGTATTTT.